The clone carrying this T cell receptor (beta chain) came up a few times. Its antigen remains unknown. TCRdb re-called the 5' RACE reads through MiXCR, storing one row per CDR3 protein. Among roughly 250,000 distinct CDR3 sequences listed, approximately 15% were seen once. The sample comes from a study of T-cell memory formation after mild COVID-19. Study-wide results and caveats: CD4+ bias marked clones expanding day 15 to 37, unlike balanced contracting clones.

This sequence originates from a man aged 18 to 30 who had mild COVID-19 (a few samples of this study predate the infection). Cell type and time point are not known. What was sequenced was PBMCs or a T cell subset sorted from them (not recorded which).

The CDR3 protein is CSARQDRRDYGYTF. CDR3 sequence (DNA): TGCAGTGCTCGACAGGACCGAAGGGACTATGGCTACACCTTC. The chain links TRBV20-1 to TRBJ1-2; D is perhaps TRBD1 (6 bases). Germline CDR1 reads DFQATT; CDR2 reads SNEGSKA (reference sequence). With 5 bases removed from V and 3 bases from J, the gap between germline ends came to 16 bases. This CDR3 comprises 14 residues.